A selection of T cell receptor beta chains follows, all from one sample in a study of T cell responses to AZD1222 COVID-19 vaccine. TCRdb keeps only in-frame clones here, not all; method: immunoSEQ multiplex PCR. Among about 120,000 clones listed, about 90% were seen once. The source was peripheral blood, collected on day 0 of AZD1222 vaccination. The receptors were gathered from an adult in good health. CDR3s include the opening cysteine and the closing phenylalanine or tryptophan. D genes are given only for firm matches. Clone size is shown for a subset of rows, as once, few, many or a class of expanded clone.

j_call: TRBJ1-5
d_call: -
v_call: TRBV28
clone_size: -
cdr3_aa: CASSLGTTPRAQHF
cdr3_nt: TGTGCCAGCAGTCTAGGGACAACCCCTCGGGCCCAGCATTTT

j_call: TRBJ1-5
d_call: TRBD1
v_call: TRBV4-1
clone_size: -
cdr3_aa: CASSQLPLGQHQPQHF
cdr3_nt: TGCGCCAGCAGCCAACTCCCTCTGGGACAGCATCAGCCCCAGCATTTT

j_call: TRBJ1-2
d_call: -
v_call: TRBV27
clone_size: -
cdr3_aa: CASSLTGGGGYTF
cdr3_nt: TGTGCCAGCAGTTTAACAGGAGGGGGTGGCTACACCTTC

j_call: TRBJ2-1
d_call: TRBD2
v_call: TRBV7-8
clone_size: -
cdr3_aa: CASSFLAVNEQFF
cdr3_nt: TGTGCCAGCAGCTTTCTAGCGGTCAATGAGCAGTTCTTC

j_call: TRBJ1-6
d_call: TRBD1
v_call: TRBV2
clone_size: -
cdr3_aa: CARGTGTSPLHF
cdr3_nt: TGTGCCAGAGGGACAGGGACTTCACCCCTCCACTTT

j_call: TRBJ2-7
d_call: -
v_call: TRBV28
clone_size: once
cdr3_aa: CASSSSSVGWNEQYF
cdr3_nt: TGTGCCAGCAGCTCCTCCTCAGTAGGGTGGAACGAGCAGTACTTC

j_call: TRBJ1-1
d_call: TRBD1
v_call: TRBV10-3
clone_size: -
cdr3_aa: CAISTGTGGAAFF
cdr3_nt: TGTGCCATCAGTACCGGGACAGGGGGCGCGGCTTTCTTT

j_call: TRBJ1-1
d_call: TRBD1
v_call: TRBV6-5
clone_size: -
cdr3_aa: CASSLPGQANTEAFF
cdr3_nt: TGTGCCAGCAGTTTACCGGGACAGGCGAACACTGAAGCTTTCTTT

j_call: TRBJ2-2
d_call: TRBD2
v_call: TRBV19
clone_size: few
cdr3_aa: CASNGGVWEGVTGELFF
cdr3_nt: TGTGCCAGTAACGGAGGCGTGTGGGAGGGAGTCACCGGGGAGCTGTTTTTT

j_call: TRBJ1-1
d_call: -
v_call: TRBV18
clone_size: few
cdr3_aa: CASSPRQLNTEAFF
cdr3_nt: TGTGCCAGCTCACCCAGACAGCTGAACACTGAAGCTTTCTTT

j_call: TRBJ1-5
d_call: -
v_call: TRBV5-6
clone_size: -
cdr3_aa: CASSLHPNWGWDQPQHF
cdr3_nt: TGTGCCAGCAGCTTGCATCCGAATTGGGGTTGGGATCAGCCCCAGCATTTT

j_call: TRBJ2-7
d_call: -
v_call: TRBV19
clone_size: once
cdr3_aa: CASSMRSVGEQYF
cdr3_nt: TGTGCCAGTAGTATGCGAAGTGTCGGCGAGCAGTACTTC

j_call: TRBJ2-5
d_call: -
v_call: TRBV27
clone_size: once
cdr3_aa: CASSLGLGRETQYF
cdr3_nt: TGTGCCAGCAGTTTAGGTTTAGGGAGGGAGACCCAGTACTTC

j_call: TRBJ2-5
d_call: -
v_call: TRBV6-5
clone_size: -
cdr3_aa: CAGRLGQETQYF
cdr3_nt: TGTGCCGGACGACTGGGTCAAGAGACCCAGTACTTC

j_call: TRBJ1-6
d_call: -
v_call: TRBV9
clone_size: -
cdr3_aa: CASSVETFPPLHF
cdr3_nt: TGTGCCAGCAGCGTCGAGACCTTTCCACCCCTCCACTTT

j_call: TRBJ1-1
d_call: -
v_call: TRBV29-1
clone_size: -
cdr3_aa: CSGEMNTEAFF
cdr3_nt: TGCAGCGGGGAAATGAACACTGAAGCTTTCTTT

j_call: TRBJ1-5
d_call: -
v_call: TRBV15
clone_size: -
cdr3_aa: CATSRSRGRGNQPQHF
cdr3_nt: TGTGCCACCAGCAGATCCCGGGGCCGGGGCAATCAGCCCCAGCATTTT

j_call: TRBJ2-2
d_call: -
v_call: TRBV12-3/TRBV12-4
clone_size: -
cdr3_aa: CASSFLSGELFF
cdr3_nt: TGTGCCAGCAGTTTCTTATCCGGGGAGCTGTTTTTT

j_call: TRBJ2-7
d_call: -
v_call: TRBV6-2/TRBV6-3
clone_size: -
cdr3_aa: CASSYSSGYGYEQYF
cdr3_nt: TGTGCCAGCAGTTACTCTTCAGGGTATGGGTACGAGCAGTACTTC

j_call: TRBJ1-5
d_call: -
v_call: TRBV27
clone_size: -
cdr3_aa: CASRRQTYSNQPQHF
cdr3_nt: TGTGCCAGCAGGAGACAGACCTATAGCAATCAGCCCCAGCATTTT

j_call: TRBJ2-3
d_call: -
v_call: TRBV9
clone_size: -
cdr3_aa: CASSVEPPPGGPGTDTQYF
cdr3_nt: TGTGCCAGCAGCGTAGAACCCCCCCCCGGGGGGCCGGGCACAGATACGCAGTATTTT

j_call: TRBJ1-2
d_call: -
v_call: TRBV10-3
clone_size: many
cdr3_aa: CAISGTDGRSF
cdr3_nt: TGTGCCATCAGTGGCACCGACGGTAGAAGCTTC

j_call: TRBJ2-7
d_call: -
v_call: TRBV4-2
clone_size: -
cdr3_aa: CASSQESSASYEQYF
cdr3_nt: TGTGCCAGCAGCCAAGAGTCTAGCGCTTCCTACGAGCAGTACTTC

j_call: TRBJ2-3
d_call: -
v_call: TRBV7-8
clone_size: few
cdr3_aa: CASSLGENKRLGTDTQYF
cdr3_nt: TGTGCCAGCAGCTTAGGAGAGAACAAGAGGCTTGGGACAGATACGCAGTATTTT

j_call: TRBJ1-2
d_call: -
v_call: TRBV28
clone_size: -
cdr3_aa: CASRSGTTYGGYTF
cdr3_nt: TGTGCCAGCAGATCCGGGACAACATACGGTGGCTACACCTTC

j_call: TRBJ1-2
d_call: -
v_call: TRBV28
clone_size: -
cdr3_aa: CASTRAGYGYTF
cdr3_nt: TGTGCCAGCACTCGGGCAGGTTATGGCTACACCTTC

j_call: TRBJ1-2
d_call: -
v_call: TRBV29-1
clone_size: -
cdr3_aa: CSVGGTYVGYTF
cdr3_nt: TGCAGCGTTGGAGGAACTTACGTTGGCTACACCTTC

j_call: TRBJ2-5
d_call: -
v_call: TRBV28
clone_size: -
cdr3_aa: CASSPEETQYF
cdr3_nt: TGTGCCAGCAGTCCCGAGGAGACCCAGTACTTC

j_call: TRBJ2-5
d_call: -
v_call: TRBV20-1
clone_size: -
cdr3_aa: CSARVAETQYF
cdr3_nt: TGCAGTGCTAGAGTGGCGGAGACCCAGTACTTC

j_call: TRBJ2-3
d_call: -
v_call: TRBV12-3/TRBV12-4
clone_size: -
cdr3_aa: CASSFIDTQYF
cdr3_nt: TGTGCCAGCAGTTTTATAGATACGCAGTATTTT

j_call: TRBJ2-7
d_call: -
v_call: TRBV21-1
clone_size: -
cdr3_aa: CASSTSGTSGGRSSYEQYF
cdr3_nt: TGTGCCAGCAGCACATCCGGGACTAGCGGGGGTCGCAGCTCCTACGAGCAGTACTTC

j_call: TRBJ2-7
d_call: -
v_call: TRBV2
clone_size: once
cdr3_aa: CASLSTRYEQYF
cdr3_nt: TGTGCCAGCCTTTCGACTCGCTACGAGCAGTACTTC

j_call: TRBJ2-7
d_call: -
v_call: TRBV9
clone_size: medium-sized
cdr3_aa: CASNTGSSYEQYF
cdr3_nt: TGTGCCAGCAACACCGGGTCCTCCTACGAGCAGTACTTC

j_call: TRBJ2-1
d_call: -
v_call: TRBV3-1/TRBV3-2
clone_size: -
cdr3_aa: CASSQGTYNEQFF
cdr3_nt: TGTGCCAGCAGCCAAGGGACCTACAATGAGCAGTTCTTC

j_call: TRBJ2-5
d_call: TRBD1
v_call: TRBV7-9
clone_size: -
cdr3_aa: CASSGGQGGETQYF
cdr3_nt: TGTGCCAGCAGCGGAGGACAGGGCGGCGAGACCCAGTACTTC

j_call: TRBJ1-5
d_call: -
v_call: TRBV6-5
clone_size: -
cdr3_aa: CASRQRGQRDQPQHF
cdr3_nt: TGTGCCAGCCGCCAAAGAGGACAGAGAGATCAGCCCCAGCATTTT

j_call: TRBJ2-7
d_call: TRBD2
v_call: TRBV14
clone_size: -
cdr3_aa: CASNSAGTYYEQYF
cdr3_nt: TGTGCCAGTAATTCAGCGGGAACCTACTACGAGCAGTACTTC

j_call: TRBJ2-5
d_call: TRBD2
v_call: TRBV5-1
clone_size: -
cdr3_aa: CASGAGGQETQYF
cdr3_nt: TGCGCCAGCGGGGCGGGGGGACAAGAGACCCAGTACTTC

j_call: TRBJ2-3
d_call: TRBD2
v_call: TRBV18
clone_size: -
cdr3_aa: CASSPGTSGRTDTQYF
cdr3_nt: TGTGCCAGCTCACCAGGGACTAGCGGCCGCACAGATACGCAGTATTTT

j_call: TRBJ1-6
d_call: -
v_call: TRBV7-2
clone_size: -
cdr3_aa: CASSLPRPNSPLHF
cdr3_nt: TGTGCCAGCAGCTTACCTCGGCCGAATTCACCCCTCCACTTT

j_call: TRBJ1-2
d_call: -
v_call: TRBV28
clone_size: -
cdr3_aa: CASSLAEGYGYTF
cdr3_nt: TGTGCCAGCAGTTTAGCTGAGGGCTATGGCTACACCTTC

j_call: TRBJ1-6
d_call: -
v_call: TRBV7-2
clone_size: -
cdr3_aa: CASSLVEGYNSPLHF
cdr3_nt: TGTGCCAGCAGCTTAGTGGAGGGTTACAATTCACCCCTCCACTTT

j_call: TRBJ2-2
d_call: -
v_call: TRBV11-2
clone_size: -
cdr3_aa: CASSLAGAGELFF
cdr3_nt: TGTGCCAGCAGCTTAGCAGGGGCCGGGGAGCTGTTTTTT

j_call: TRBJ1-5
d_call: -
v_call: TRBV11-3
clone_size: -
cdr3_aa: CASSPREWRSNQPQHF
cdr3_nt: TGTGCCAGCAGCCCCCGGGAGTGGAGGAGCAATCAGCCCCAGCATTTT

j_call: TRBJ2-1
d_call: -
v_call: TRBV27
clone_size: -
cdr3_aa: CASSLSGNYNEQFF
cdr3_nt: TGTGCCAGCAGTTTGAGCGGAAATTACAATGAGCAGTTCTTC

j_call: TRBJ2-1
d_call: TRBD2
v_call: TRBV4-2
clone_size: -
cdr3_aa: CASSQDQAGMYNEQFF
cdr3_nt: TGTGCCAGCAGCCAAGATCAAGCGGGAATGTACAATGAGCAGTTCTTC

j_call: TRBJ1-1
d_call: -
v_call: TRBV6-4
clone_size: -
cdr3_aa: CASSDPRRGPNEAFF
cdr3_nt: TGTGCCAGCAGTGACCCGAGGCGAGGTCCAAACGAAGCTTTCTTT

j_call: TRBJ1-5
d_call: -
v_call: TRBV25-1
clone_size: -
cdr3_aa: CASSVEGQPQHF
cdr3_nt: TGTGCCAGCAGTGTAGAAGGCCAGCCCCAGCATTTT

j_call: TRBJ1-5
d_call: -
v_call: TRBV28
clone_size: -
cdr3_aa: CASSLLAGQPQHF
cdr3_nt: TGTGCCAGCAGTTTACTTGCAGGGCAGCCCCAGCATTTT

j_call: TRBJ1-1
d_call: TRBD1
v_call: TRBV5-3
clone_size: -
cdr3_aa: CARSLVYWTGQGAFF
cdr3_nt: TGTGCCAGAAGCTTGGTTTACTGGACAGGGCAGGGGGCTTTCTTT

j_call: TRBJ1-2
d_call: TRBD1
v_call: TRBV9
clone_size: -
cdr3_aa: CASREMDREKDGYTF
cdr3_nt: TGTGCCAGCAGAGAAATGGACAGGGAAAAGGATGGCTACACCTTC

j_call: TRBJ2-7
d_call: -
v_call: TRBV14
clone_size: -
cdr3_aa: CASSPGRISYEQYF
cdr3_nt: TGTGCCAGCAGCCCCGGCCGAATTTCCTACGAGCAGTACTTC

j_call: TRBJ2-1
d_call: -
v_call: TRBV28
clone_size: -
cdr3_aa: CASSSPVFLGNNEQFF
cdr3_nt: TGTGCCAGCAGTTCGCCAGTTTTTCTGGGAAACAATGAGCAGTTCTTC

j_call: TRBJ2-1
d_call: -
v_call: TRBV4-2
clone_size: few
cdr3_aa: CASSHRHEQFF
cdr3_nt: TGTGCCAGCAGCCATAGGCATGAGCAGTTCTTC